This T cell receptor (beta chain) was sequenced in a study of patients and donors after allogeneic stem cell transplantation. TCRdb re-analysed the RT-PCR reads in MiXCR, keeping a single row per CDR3 protein. The sample includes some 9,800 distinct CDR3 sequences, about 6.2% of them seen just once. This clonotype showed up many times. This CDR3 contains 16 residues. The V and J ends lost 3 bases and 5 bases, in that order; junction bases with no gene match: 8. Germline V gene lookup returns CDR1 LGHDT and CDR2 YNNKEL (reference sequence). This clonotype was obtained from a human donor who was either an allogeneic HSCT recipient or a stem cell or donor lymphocyte infusion donor (not recorded which). It is not recorded whose cells these are; they may come from a transplant donor. The chain links TRBV3-1 to TRBJ2-5; 11 bases are a match to TRBD2. The sequenced material came from blood, either unsorted or a sorted T cell fraction (not recorded which). The CDR3 reads CASSQPLLAGVETQYF. The CDR3 DNA is TGTGCCAGCAGCCAGCCTTTACTAGCGGGAGTTGAGACCCAGTACTTC.